The T cell receptor beta chain described here comes from a study of cytomegalovirus exposure and HLA in healthy donors. General study results and limits: Prior analysis indicated that the majority of TCR beta V segments exhibited productivity approximately 90% or approximately 30% of the time. When analyzed later, the rates of TCR association showed variation by HLA locus, with DRB1 the most and HLA-C the fewest. The records held CMV serostatus as the only immune exposure information.

Turning to this clone: The antigen is unknown.

The PCR contained 60 Vbeta and 13 Jbeta primers. The data were produced by immunoSEQ multiplex PCR, yet TCRdb's version contains in-frame clones alone and is incomplete. Found here are more than 80,000 clones, 63% of them singletons; the top ten hold over 14%. Trimming took 1 base from V and 0 from J, leaving 10 bases between them. The CDR3 consists of 16 residues. Germline V lookup: CDR1 LGHNA, CDR2 YSLEER. The chain couples TRBV4-3 to TRBJ2-1; no reliable D call. Input material: PBMCs. This clonotype was sampled from a woman in her 40s in good health and CMV-seropositive. CDR3: CASSQGLLGSYNEQFF. The CDR3 bases are TGCGCCAGCAGCCAAGGACTCCTGGGCTCCTACAATGAGCAGTTCTTC.